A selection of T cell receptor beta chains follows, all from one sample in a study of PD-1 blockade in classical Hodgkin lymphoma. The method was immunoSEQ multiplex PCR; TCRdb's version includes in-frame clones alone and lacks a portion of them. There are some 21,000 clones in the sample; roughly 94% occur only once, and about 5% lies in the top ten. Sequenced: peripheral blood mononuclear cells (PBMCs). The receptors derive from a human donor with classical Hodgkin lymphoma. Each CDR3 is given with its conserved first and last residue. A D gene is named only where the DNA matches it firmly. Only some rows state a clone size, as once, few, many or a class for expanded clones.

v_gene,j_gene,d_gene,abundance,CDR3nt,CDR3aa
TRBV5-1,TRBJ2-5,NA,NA,TGCGCCAGCAGCCCGGACAGCCGTTCGTACCAAGAGACCCAGTACTTC,CASSPDSRSYQETQYF
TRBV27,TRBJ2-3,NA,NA,TGTGCCAGCAGACCGGGCCGCCCCCTACGCACAGATACGCAGTATTTT,CASRPGRPLRTDTQYF
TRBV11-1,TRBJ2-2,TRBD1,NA,TGTGCCAGCAGCCGGGACAGGCCGGCTCGCACCGGGGAGCTGTTTTTT,CASSRDRPARTGELFF
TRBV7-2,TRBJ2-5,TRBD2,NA,TGTGCCAGCAGCTTAGGGGTCGGGGGGAAAGAGACCCAGTACTTC,CASSLGVGGKETQYF
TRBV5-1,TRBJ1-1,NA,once,TGCGCCAGCAGCTTAATGACGGACCGTGAAGCTTTCTTT,CASSLMTDREAFF
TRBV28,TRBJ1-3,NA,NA,TGTGCCAGCAGTTCCACCACACTCTCTGGAAACACCATATATTTT,CASSSTTLSGNTIYF
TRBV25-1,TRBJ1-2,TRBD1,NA,TGTGCCAGCAGTGAATTAAAGGGGGCAGGGGATGGCTACACCTTC,CASSELKGAGDGYTF
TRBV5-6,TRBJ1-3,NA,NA,TGTGCCAGCTCTGATCTCGGGTCTGGAAACACCATATATTTT,CASSDLGSGNTIYF
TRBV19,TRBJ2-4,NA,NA,TGTGCCAGTAGTCCCCAGAAGATAAACATTCAGTACTTC,CASSPQKINIQYF
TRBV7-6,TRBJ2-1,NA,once,TGTGCCAGCAGCTTAGGGAGCAGGGGGGCCTACAATGAGCAGTTCTTC,CASSLGSRGAYNEQFF
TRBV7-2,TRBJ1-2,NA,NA,TGTGCCAGCAGCTTAGATTCGGGGAACTATGGCTACACCTTC,CASSLDSGNYGYTF
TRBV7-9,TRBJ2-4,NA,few,TGTGCCAGCAGTCGTGGGGACATTCAGTACTTC,CASSRGDIQYF
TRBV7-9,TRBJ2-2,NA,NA,TGTGCCAGCAGCTCCGGGACAACCACCGGGGAGCTGTTTTTT,CASSSGTTTGELFF
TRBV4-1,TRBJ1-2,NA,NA,TGCGCCAGCAGCCAAAATTGGGACGTGCGGGCCTTC,CASSQNWDVRAF
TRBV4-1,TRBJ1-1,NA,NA,TGCGCCAGCAGCCGAAGGGAAGGAGACGAAGCTTTCTTT,CASSRREGDEAFF
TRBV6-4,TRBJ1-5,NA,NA,TGTGCCAGCAGTGACTACGGGGGGCAGGGAACGAATCAGCCCCAGCATTTT,CASSDYGGQGTNQPQHF
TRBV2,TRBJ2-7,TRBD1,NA,TGTGCCAGCAGTACGGGACAGATTTTAGTCGAGCAGTACTTC,CASSTGQILVEQYF
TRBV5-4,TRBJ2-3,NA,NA,TGTGCCAGCAGCTTGGGTGGCACAGATACGCAGTATTTT,CASSLGGTDTQYF
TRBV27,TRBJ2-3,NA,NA,TGTGCCAGCAGTTTATATTTAGGGGCGCAGAACACAGATACGCAGTATTTT,CASSLYLGAQNTDTQYF
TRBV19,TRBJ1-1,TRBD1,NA,TGTGCCAGTAGTATAGATCAAGCGGGACAGGTTGCTTTCTTT,CASSIDQAGQVAFF
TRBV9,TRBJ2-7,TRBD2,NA,TGTGCCAGCAGCGTTAGCGGGGGGGCCCACTACGAGCAGTACTTC,CASSVSGGAHYEQYF
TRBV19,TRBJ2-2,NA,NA,TGTGCCAGTAGTATTGGGGAACTGAACACCGGGGAGCTGTTTTTT,CASSIGELNTGELFF
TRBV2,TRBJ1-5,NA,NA,TGTGCCAGCCAGGACGGGGGGCTGAATCAGCCCCAGCATTTT,CASQDGGLNQPQHF
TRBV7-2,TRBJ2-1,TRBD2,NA,TGTGCCAGCAGCTTAACGCCAATGGCGGGACTAGGGGTGTTCTTC,CASSLTPMAGLGVFF
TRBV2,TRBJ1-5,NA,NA,TGTGCCAGCAGTGAATTGACCCTAAGGAACAATCAGCCCCAGCATTTT,CASSELTLRNNQPQHF
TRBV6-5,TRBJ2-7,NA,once,TGTGCCAGCAGCCGCGACGGGGTCTCCTACGAGCAGTACTTC,CASSRDGVSYEQYF
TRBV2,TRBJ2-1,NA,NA,TGTGCCAGCAGTGAAAGTCCCGGACTCCCCAATGAGCAGTTCTTC,CASSESPGLPNEQFF
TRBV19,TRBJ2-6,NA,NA,TGTGCCAGTAGTATAGATCGCCGGCGGACGGCCGGACCTGGGGCCAACGTCCTGACTTTC,CASSIDRRRTAGPGANVLTF
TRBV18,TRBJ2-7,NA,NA,TGTGCCAGCTCACGAACCGGGACATTTGCCTACGAGCAGTACTTC,CASSRTGTFAYEQYF
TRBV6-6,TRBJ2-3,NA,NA,TGTGCCAGCAGCCTGGACCGTCCAGATACGCAGTATTTT,CASSLDRPDTQYF
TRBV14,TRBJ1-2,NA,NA,TGTGCCAGCAGCCATCCGGGACATTCGGGTAATGGCTACACCTTC,CASSHPGHSGNGYTF
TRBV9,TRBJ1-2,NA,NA,TGTGCCAGCAGCGGATTGGATGGCTACACCTTC,CASSGLDGYTF
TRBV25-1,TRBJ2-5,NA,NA,TGTGCCAGCAGTGGCACACCCGGACTGAAGGTAGGGGAGACCCAGTACTTC,CASSGTPGLKVGETQYF
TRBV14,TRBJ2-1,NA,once,TGTGCCAGCAGCCGAGCGGGTGCGGGCTACAATGAGCAGTTCTTC,CASSRAGAGYNEQFF
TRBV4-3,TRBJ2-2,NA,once,TGCGCCAGCAGCCAGGCCCCGCGAGACACCGGGGAGCTGTTTTTT,CASSQAPRDTGELFF
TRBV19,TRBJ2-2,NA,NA,TGTGCCACCAGGGGATCCGGGGAGCTGTTTTTT,CATRGSGELFF
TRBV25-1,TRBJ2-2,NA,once,TGTGCCAGCAGTGAGGCGGGGAGCCCGAACACCGGGGAGCTGTTTTTT,CASSEAGSPNTGELFF
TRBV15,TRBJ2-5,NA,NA,TGTGCCACCAGCAGAACACCTCGGGGATGGGGGGAGACCCAGTACTTC,CATSRTPRGWGETQYF
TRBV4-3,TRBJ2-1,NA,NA,TGCGCCAGCAGCCTGCTGGGGGCAGGGACGCGCAATGAGCAGTTCTTC,CASSLLGAGTRNEQFF
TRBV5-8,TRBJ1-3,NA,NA,TGTGCCAGCAGCTTGGTAGGGGGCTCTGGAAACACCATATATTTT,CASSLVGGSGNTIYF
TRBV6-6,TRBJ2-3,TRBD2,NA,TGTGCCAGCAGCCCGAGCGGGGGGGCCTGGGATACGCAGTATTTT,CASSPSGGAWDTQYF
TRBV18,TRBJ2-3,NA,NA,TGTGCCAGCTCACTCGTGGGGGCGAACACAGATACGCAGTATTTT,CASSLVGANTDTQYF
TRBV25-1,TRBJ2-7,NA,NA,TGTGCCAGCAGTGACCGGGACGGGGCCTACGAGCAGTACTTC,CASSDRDGAYEQYF
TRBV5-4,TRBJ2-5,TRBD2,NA,TGTGCCAGCAGCTTGAGTAGCGGGATCAAAGAGACCCAGTACTTC,CASSLSSGIKETQYF
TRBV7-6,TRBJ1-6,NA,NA,TGTGCCAGCAGCTTAGCTTTGTTCAGGGGCCCCGATAATTCACCCCTCCACTTT,CASSLALFRGPDNSPLHF
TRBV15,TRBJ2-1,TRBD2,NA,TGTGCCACCAGTCTCGAACTAGCGGCCAATGAGCAGTTCTTC,CATSLELAANEQFF
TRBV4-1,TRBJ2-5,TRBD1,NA,TGCGCCAGCAGCCACCCCGGGCAGGGGGCAGGTGAGACCCAGTACTTC,CASSHPGQGAGETQYF
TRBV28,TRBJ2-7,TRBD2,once,TGTGCCAGCAGCCGTAGCGGGGCGCCCTCCTACGAGCAGTACTTC,CASSRSGAPSYEQYF
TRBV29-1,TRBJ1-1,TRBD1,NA,TGCAGCGTTTCCCACAGGGGAACTGAAGCTTTCTTT,CSVSHRGTEAFF
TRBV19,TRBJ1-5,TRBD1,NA,TGTGCCAGTATCCGGGCGCAGGGGGCTCGTCAGCCCCAGCATTTT,CASIRAQGARQPQHF
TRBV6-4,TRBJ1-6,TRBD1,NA,TGTGCCAGCAGTGACGGACAGGAAAATTCACCCCTCCACTTT,CASSDGQENSPLHF
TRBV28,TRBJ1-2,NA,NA,TGTGCCAGCAGTTCGCGACAGACCTATGGCTACACCTTC,CASSSRQTYGYTF
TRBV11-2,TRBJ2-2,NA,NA,TGTGCCAGCAGCTTAGATCCGGCGGGGAACACCGGGGAGCTGTTTTTT,CASSLDPAGNTGELFF
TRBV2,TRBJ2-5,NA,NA,TGTGCCAGCAGTGACGGTTGGTTCCTAGCCAAGAAAGAGACCCAGTACTTC,CASSDGWFLAKKETQYF
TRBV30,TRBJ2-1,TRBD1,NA,TGTGCCACCAGGGGGTTATTTTACAATGAGCAGTTCTTC,CATRGLFYNEQFF